These 2 T cell receptor beta chains came from one sample sequenced in a study of T cell repertoires in cytomegalovirus infection. These receptors' targets are unknown. A single record per CDR3 protein comes from TCRdb applying MiXCR to the reads. Among 550,000 to 850,000 distinct CDR3 sequences listed, about 33% were seen once. The sample in question was cultured PBMCs, obtained from culture after CMV antigen stimulation. The receptors derive from a human donor in good health (CMV status not recorded). Some clones in this sample may be carry-over from other donors' samples.

The chain employs TRBV28 and TRBJ1-5; D is unclear. The CDR3 has 19 residues. The germline V and J ends were trimmed by 1 base and 3 bases, with 22 bases remaining between them. Germline-derived CDR1 and CDR2 are MDHEN and SYDVKM. Here the CDR3 reads CASSLSPILLTPPNQPQHF. CDR3 bases: TGTGCCAGCAGTTTATCTCCGATCCTACTCACTCCCCCCAATCAGCCCCAGCATTTT.

This chain connects TRBV5-1 to TRBJ2-4; no definite D call. Trimming stripped 0 bases from V and 8 bases from J, with 12 bases between. The germline V gene has CDR1 SGHRS and CDR2 YFSETQ. CDR3 length: 14 residues. DNA of the CDR3: TGCGCCAGCAGCTTGGCCGCCGGTGCGGACATTCAGTACTTC. Translating gives CASSLAAGADIQYF.